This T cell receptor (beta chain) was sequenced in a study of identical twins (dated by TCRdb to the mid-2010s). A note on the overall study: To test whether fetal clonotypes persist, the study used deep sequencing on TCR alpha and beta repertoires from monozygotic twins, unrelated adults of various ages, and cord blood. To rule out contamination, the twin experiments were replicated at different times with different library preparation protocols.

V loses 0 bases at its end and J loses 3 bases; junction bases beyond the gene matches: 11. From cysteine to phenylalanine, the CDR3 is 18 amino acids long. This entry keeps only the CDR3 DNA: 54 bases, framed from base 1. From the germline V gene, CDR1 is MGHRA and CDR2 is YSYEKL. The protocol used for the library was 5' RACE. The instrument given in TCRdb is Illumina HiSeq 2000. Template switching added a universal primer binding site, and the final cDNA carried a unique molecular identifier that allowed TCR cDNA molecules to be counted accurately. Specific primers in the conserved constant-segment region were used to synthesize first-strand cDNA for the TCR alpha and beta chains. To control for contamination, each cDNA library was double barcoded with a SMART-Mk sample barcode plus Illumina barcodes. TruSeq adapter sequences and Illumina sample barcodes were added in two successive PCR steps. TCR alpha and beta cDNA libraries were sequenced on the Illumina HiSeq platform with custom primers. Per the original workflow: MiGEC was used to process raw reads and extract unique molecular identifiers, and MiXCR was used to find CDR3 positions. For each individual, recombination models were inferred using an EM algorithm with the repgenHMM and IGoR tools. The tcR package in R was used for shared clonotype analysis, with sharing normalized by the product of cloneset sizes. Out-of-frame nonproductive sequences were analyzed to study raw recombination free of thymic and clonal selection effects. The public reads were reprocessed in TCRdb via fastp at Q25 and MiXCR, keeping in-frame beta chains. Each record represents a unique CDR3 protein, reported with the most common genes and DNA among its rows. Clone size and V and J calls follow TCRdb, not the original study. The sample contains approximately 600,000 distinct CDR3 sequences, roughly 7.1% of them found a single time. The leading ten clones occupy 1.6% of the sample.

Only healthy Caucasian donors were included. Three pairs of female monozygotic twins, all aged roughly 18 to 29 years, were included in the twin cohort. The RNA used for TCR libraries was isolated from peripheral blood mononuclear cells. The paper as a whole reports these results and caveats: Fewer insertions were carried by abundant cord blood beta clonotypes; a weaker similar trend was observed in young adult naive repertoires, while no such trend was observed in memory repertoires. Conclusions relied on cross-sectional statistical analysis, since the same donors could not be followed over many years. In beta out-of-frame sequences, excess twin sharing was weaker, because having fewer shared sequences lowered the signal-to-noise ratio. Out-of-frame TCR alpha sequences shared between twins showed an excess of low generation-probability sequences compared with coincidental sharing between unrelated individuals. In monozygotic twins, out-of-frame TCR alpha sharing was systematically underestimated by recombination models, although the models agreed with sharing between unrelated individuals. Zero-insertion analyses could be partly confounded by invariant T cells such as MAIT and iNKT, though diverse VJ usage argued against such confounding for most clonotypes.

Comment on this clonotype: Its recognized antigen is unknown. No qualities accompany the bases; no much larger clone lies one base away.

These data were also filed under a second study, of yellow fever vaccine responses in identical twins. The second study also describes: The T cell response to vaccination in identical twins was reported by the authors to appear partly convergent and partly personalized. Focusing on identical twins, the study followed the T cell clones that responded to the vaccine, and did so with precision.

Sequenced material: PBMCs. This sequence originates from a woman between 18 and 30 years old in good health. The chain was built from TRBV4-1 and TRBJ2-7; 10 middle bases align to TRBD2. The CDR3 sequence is CASSQDQVAGGLFYEQYF. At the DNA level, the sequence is TGCGCCAGCAGCCAAGATCAGGTAGCGGGAGGACTTTTCTACGAGCAGTACTTC.